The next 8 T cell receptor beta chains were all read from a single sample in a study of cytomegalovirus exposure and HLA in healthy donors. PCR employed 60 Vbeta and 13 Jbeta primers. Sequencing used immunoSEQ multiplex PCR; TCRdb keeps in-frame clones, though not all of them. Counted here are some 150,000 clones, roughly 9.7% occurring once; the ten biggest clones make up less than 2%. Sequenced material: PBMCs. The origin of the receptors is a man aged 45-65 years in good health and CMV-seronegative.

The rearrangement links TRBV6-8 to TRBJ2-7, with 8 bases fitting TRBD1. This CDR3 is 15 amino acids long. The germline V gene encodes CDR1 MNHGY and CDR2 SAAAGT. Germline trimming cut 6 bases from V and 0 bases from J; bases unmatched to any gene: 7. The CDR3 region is CASRSTGESSYEQYF. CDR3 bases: TGTGCCAGCAGATCGACAGGGGAGAGCTCCTACGAGCAGTACTTC.

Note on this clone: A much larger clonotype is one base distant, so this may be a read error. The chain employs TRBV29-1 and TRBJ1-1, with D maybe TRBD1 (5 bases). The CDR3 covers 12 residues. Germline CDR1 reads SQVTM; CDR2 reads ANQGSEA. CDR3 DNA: TGCGGCGTCCGGGGGGTAGGCACTGAAGCTTTCTTT. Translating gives CGVRGVGTEAFF.

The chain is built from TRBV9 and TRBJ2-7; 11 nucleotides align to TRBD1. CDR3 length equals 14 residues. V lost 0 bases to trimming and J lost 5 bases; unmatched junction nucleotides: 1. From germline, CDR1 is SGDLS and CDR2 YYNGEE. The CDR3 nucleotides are TGTGCCAGCAGCGTAGGGACAGGGGGCCACGAGCAGTACTTC. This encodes CASSVGTGGHEQYF.

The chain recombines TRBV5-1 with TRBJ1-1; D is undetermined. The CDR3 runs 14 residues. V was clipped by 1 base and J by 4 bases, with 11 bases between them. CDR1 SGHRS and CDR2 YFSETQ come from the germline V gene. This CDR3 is CASSLTGGSTEAFF. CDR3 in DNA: TGCGCCAGCAGCTTGACGGGAGGGTCCACTGAAGCTTTCTTT.

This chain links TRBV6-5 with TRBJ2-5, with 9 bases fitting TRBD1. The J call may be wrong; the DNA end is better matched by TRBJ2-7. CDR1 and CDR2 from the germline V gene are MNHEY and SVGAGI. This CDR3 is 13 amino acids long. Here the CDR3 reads CASRRQGGSEQYF. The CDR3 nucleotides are TGTGCCAGCAGGCGACAGGGGGGAAGCGAGCAGTACTTC.

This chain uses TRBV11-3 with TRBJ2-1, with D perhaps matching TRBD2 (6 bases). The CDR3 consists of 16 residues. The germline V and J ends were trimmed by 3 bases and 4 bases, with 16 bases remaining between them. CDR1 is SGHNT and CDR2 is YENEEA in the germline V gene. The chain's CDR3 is CASSFRSSGGYNEQFF. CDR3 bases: TGTGCCAGCAGCTTCAGAAGTAGCGGAGGTTACAATGAGCAGTTCTTC.

CDR3 residues: CAWRGTEATNEKLFF. The CDR3 region has the DNA TGTGCCTGGAGGGGGACAGAAGCAACTAATGAAAAACTGTTTTTT. This chain connects TRBV30 to TRBJ1-4, with 7 bases aligning to TRBD1. The CDR3 has 15 amino acids. The germline V gene encodes CDR1 GTSNPN and CDR2 SVGIG (reference sequence). Losses at the gene ends were 3 bases for V and 0 bases for J; bases not matched to a gene: 4.

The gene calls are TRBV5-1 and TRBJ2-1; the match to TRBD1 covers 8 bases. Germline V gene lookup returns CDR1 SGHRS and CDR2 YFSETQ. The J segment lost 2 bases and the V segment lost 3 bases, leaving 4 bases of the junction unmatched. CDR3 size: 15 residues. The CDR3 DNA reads TGCGCCAGCAGCTCTAGGACAGGGACCTACAATGAGCAGTTCTTC. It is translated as CASSSRTGTYNEQFF.